This is a list of T cell receptor beta chains from one sample in a study of beta chain features in type 1 diabetes. Libraries were prepared by immunoSEQ multiplex PCR; TCRdb keeps only in-frame clonotypes and omits some of them. The sample yields 200,000 to 250,000 clones, approximately 15% seen once. Sequenced: naive CD4+ T cells from blood. The receptors come from a man younger than 40 with type 1 diabetes. Each CDR3 is given with its conserved first and last residue. D genes are given only for firm matches.

cdr3_aa: CASSGGGHRGQFF
d_call: -
v_call: TRBV6-1
j_call: TRBJ2-1

cdr3_aa: CASSPSARPYEQYF
d_call: -
v_call: TRBV18
j_call: TRBJ2-7

cdr3_aa: CASSIGTSGVKETQYF
d_call: TRBD2
v_call: TRBV5-6
j_call: TRBJ2-5

cdr3_aa: CASSLVRGLSYEQYF
d_call: -
v_call: TRBV5-1
j_call: TRBJ2-7

cdr3_aa: CASSITTGRGASPLHF
d_call: -
v_call: TRBV19
j_call: TRBJ1-6

cdr3_aa: CASSGSPGHEQPQHF
d_call: -
v_call: TRBV9
j_call: TRBJ1-5

cdr3_aa: CASSQDNRASTDTQYF
d_call: -
v_call: TRBV4-1
j_call: TRBJ2-3

cdr3_aa: CASSPIGGGSTEAFF
d_call: -
v_call: TRBV5-1
j_call: TRBJ1-1

cdr3_aa: CASSVETSWTQYF
d_call: -
v_call: TRBV5-4
j_call: TRBJ2-5

cdr3_aa: CASSLGGSDTDTQYF
d_call: TRBD2
v_call: TRBV5-1
j_call: TRBJ2-3

cdr3_aa: CASSQGDRAYYGYTF
d_call: TRBD1
v_call: TRBV4-1
j_call: TRBJ1-2

cdr3_aa: CASRSDPSYNEQFF
d_call: -
v_call: TRBV5-4
j_call: TRBJ2-1

cdr3_aa: CAWMAGGSYEQYF
d_call: -
v_call: TRBV30
j_call: TRBJ2-7

cdr3_aa: CASSQEQVVYTEAFF
d_call: -
v_call: TRBV14
j_call: TRBJ1-1

cdr3_aa: CSVGRGLPTSYEQYF
d_call: -
v_call: TRBV29-1
j_call: TRBJ2-7

cdr3_aa: CASSPDRAREQYF
d_call: TRBD1
v_call: TRBV27
j_call: TRBJ2-7

cdr3_aa: CASSLVSAGQGENTEAFF
d_call: TRBD1
v_call: TRBV7-9
j_call: TRBJ1-1

cdr3_aa: CASSRLASTDTQYF
d_call: TRBD2
v_call: TRBV11-3
j_call: TRBJ2-3

cdr3_aa: CASSPPGAGGLGEQYF
d_call: TRBD2
v_call: TRBV18
j_call: TRBJ2-7

cdr3_aa: CASSPGTGDEKLFF
d_call: TRBD1
v_call: TRBV5-1
j_call: TRBJ1-4

cdr3_aa: CASSQERQANEQFF
d_call: -
v_call: TRBV4-1
j_call: TRBJ2-1

cdr3_aa: CASTQGVGGQPQHF
d_call: -
v_call: TRBV6-1
j_call: TRBJ1-5

cdr3_aa: CASRPGTGGDEQFF
d_call: TRBD1
v_call: TRBV7-8
j_call: TRBJ2-1

cdr3_aa: CAIRTVPQHF
d_call: -
v_call: TRBV10-3
j_call: TRBJ1-5

cdr3_aa: CASSYEAPRGTGELFF
d_call: -
v_call: TRBV6-5
j_call: TRBJ2-2

cdr3_aa: CAISGSRLAGGETQYF
d_call: TRBD2
v_call: TRBV10-3
j_call: TRBJ2-5

cdr3_aa: CASSFSGQETQYF
d_call: -
v_call: TRBV7-2
j_call: TRBJ2-5

cdr3_aa: CARDPTGMNTEAFF
d_call: TRBD1
v_call: TRBV30
j_call: TRBJ1-1

cdr3_aa: CAISEAGVGEQFF
d_call: TRBD2
v_call: TRBV10-3
j_call: TRBJ2-1

cdr3_aa: CASKATGGGQPQHF
d_call: TRBD1
v_call: TRBV19
j_call: TRBJ1-5

cdr3_aa: CASSPSNRGEQFF
d_call: TRBD1
v_call: TRBV7-9
j_call: TRBJ2-1

cdr3_aa: CAWSVNGATDTQYF
d_call: -
v_call: TRBV30
j_call: TRBJ2-3

cdr3_aa: CSVDRGNTEAFF
d_call: -
v_call: TRBV29-1
j_call: TRBJ1-1

cdr3_aa: CASSYSSGGELFF
d_call: -
v_call: TRBV6-5
j_call: TRBJ2-2

cdr3_aa: CASSSGQGGYTEAFF
d_call: TRBD1
v_call: TRBV27
j_call: TRBJ1-1

cdr3_aa: CASSRTGRRTDTQYF
d_call: -
v_call: TRBV5-1
j_call: TRBJ2-3

cdr3_aa: CASSRSAGGPTGELFF
d_call: TRBD2
v_call: TRBV4-1
j_call: TRBJ2-2

cdr3_aa: CASSLGVTGSPLHF
d_call: -
v_call: TRBV5-1
j_call: TRBJ1-6

cdr3_aa: CASSPGLAGETQYF
d_call: TRBD2
v_call: TRBV5-1
j_call: TRBJ2-5

cdr3_aa: CASSPEYEQFF
d_call: -
v_call: TRBV18
j_call: TRBJ2-1

cdr3_aa: CASSGPGEGESTGELFF
d_call: -
v_call: TRBV5-4
j_call: TRBJ2-2

cdr3_aa: CASSELGGGFTDTQYF
d_call: TRBD2
v_call: TRBV2
j_call: TRBJ2-3

cdr3_aa: CASSTGTIDYNEQFF
d_call: -
v_call: TRBV5-1
j_call: TRBJ2-1

cdr3_aa: CASSFRGSEAFF
d_call: -
v_call: TRBV7-9
j_call: TRBJ1-1

cdr3_aa: CASSTPRTGASSLTDTQYF
d_call: TRBD1
v_call: TRBV27
j_call: TRBJ2-3

cdr3_aa: CASSQDWGQPNQPQHF
d_call: TRBD1
v_call: TRBV4-1
j_call: TRBJ1-5

cdr3_aa: CASTRDSLGNTEAFF
d_call: TRBD1
v_call: TRBV6-4
j_call: TRBJ1-1

cdr3_aa: CASSLASSGRSYNEQFF
d_call: TRBD2
v_call: TRBV7-9
j_call: TRBJ2-1

cdr3_aa: CASSPGQGTEAFF
d_call: TRBD1
v_call: TRBV5-1
j_call: TRBJ1-1

cdr3_aa: CASSEWTRGGYTF
d_call: -
v_call: TRBV25-1
j_call: TRBJ1-2

cdr3_aa: CASSLDQGEVDTQYF
d_call: TRBD1
v_call: TRBV5-4
j_call: TRBJ2-3

cdr3_aa: CASSESDRRMDTQYF
d_call: -
v_call: TRBV25-1
j_call: TRBJ2-3

cdr3_aa: CAWSEGGTDTQYF
d_call: -
v_call: TRBV30
j_call: TRBJ2-3

cdr3_aa: CASSPGLALYEQYF
d_call: TRBD2
v_call: TRBV18
j_call: TRBJ2-7

cdr3_aa: CATGLAGVGEQFF
d_call: TRBD2
v_call: TRBV25-1
j_call: TRBJ2-1

cdr3_aa: CASTGQTSYNEQFF
d_call: -
v_call: TRBV2
j_call: TRBJ2-1

cdr3_aa: CAWSGGLQETQYF
d_call: -
v_call: TRBV30
j_call: TRBJ2-5

cdr3_aa: CASSLESPGATNEKLFF
d_call: -
v_call: TRBV7-9
j_call: TRBJ1-4

cdr3_aa: CASSPSGTSEGEEQYF
d_call: TRBD2
v_call: TRBV28
j_call: TRBJ2-7

cdr3_aa: CASRSGRTINYGYTF
d_call: -
v_call: TRBV2
j_call: TRBJ1-2